These 2 T cell receptor beta chains were all obtained from the same sample, sequenced in a study of regulatory T cells in long-lasting Graves disease (dated by TCRdb to about 2021). The time point label of this sample denotes: newly diagnosed GD, antithyroid drugs for less than 3 months. RNA was extracted from PBMCs in TRIzol for both TCR sequencing and RNA sequencing. Receptor amplification or capture employed multiplex PCR. Instrument used: Illumina HiSeq 4000. iRepertoire HTBI primers and Arm-PCR amplification of CDR3 regions were used to construct TCR beta libraries. TCRdb trimmed public reads at Q25 via fastp, called clones via MiXCR and kept in-frame beta chains. Rows with a matching CDR3 protein are joined into one entry that keeps the most common DNA and genes. This sample has approximately 350,000 distinct CDR3 sequences in its table, and 12% of those were observed once. The top ten clones comprise approximately 17% of the sample.

This sample also appeared in a second study, on T cells in Graves' hyperthyroidism and ophthalmopathy.

Source: peripheral blood mononuclear cells (PBMCs), taken at new diagnosis, from a patient treated with antithyroid drugs. Every receptor here comes from a woman aged 18-29 years with Graves disease. Donor details come from another sample of the same person, matched by shared clones.

This clonotype was seen only a few times. This sequence joins TRBV9 and TRBJ2-3; D is unresolved. Germline V gene sequence: CDR1 SGDLS, CDR2 YYNGEE. The CDR3 loop spans 16 amino acids. V was trimmed by 0 bases and J by 1 base, leaving 12 bases between them. The CDR3 sequence: CASSVEPALGTDTQYF. Written as DNA, the CDR3 is TGTGCCAGCAGCGTAGAGCCCGCCTTAGGCACAGATACGCAGTATTTT.

In this sample, this clonotype turned up many times. The chain uses TRBV20-1 and TRBJ2-1, with 13 bases identical to TRBD2. Per the germline V gene, CDR1 is DFQATT and CDR2 is SNEGSKA (reference sequence). The CDR3 is made up of 16 amino acids. With 3 bases clipped from V and 7 bases from J, the junction kept 9 bases outside the gene matches. The CDR3 reads CSARGLAGPSYNEQFF. The CDR3 region has the DNA TGCAGTGCTAGGGGACTAGCGGGACCCTCATATAATGAGCAGTTCTTC.